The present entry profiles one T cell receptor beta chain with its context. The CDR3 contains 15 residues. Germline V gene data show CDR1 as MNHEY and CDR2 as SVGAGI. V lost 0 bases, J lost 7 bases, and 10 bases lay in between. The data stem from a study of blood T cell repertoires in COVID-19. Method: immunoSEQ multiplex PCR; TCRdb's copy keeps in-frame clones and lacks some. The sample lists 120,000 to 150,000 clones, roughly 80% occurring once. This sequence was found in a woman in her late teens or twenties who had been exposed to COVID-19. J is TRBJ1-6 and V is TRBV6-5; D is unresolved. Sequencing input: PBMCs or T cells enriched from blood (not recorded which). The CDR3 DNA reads TGTGCCAGCAGTTACTCTGGCAGGTTGAATTCACCCCTCCACTTT. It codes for CASSYSGRLNSPLHF.